This note documents a single T cell receptor beta chain sequence. Antigen unknown. The data are from a study of shared clonotypes between healthy human individuals. CDR3 length equals 20 residues. V shed 4 bases and J 0 bases; nucleotides not matched to a gene: 16. In germline, CDR1 is LNHDA, CDR2 SQIVND (reference sequence). Once extracted for a subset, genomic DNA was divided evenly among several immunoSEQ plates. The input for sorted-subset replicate PCRs was around 210 ng DNA, approximately 30,000 T cell genomes. Here immunoSEQ multiplex PCR was the method, and the copy in TCRdb shows in-frame clones only, minus some. The data contain over a million clones, around 78% of them singletons. General study results and limits: Having only a few donors restricted how much genetic and exposure-history diversity was captured. About 5.2% was the fraction of naive CD4 clonotypes found shared across several donors.

This receptor was taken from a man younger than 35 in good health. Some clones in this sample may be carry-over from other donors' samples. The V call is TRBV19, the J call TRBJ2-7; TRBD2 matches 12 bases. The sequencing input was memory CD4+ T cells from PBMCs. Subset meaning: CD45RA-negative fraction. The CDR3 bases are TGTGCCAGTAGTAAGGACCGGCTCACTAGCGGGAGGACCCGCTCCTACGAGCAGTACTTC. It yields the protein CASSKDRLTSGRTRSYEQYF.